Below are 16 T cell receptor beta chains sequenced from a single sample in a study of T cells in Graves' hyperthyroidism and ophthalmopathy (dated by TCRdb to about 2019). Libraries came from multiplex PCR. These reads were obtained on an Illumina HiSeq 2000. TCR beta CDR3 regions were amplified from RNA transcripts. The TCR CDR3 was subjected to a first round of RT-PCR using the HTBI primer set and the Qiagen OneStep RT-PCR kit. The public reads were run again by TCRdb, first through fastp at Q25 and then through MiXCR, and only productive beta chains were kept. Duplicate CDR3 protein sequences are folded into a single record with the most common DNA and genes. This sample comprises 300,000 to 450,000 distinct CDR3 sequences, 11% to 15% of them detected only once. Of the sample, about 10% falls within the top ten clones. The material sequenced was blood. These receptors all stem from an older woman with Graves' hyperthyroidism.

This clonotype showed up many times. This chain joins TRBV24-1 and TRBJ2-1; no clear D. Looked up from germline, CDR1 is KGHDR and CDR2 is SFDVKD. Trimming removed 5 bases from V and 10 bases from J, with 11 bases in between. This CDR3 contains 12 residues. The CDR3 is CATSVYAGEQFF. DNA for the CDR3: TGTGCCACCAGTGTTTATGCAGGCGAGCAGTTCTTC.

This clonotype has at least ten counts. The V gene is TRBV11-2, the J gene TRBJ1-2; the D gene is possibly TRBD1 (5 bases). The CDR3 has 14 residues. CDR1 and CDR2 (germline): SGHAT, FQNNGV. Trimming left V 6 bases short and J 9 bases short, with 20 bases between. The CDR3 nucleotides read TGTGCCAGCAGGGATCCCGGGACTAAGAGTAGCTACACCTTC. Its protein is CASRDPGTKSSYTF. The entire variable domain, with the rest obtained from reference TRBV11-2 and TRBJ1-2, is as follows: EAGVAQSPRYKIIEKRQSVAFWCNPISGHATLYWYQQILGQGPKLLIQFQNNGVVDDSQLPKDRFSAERLKGVDSTLKIQPAKLEDSAVYLCASRDPGTKSSYTFGSGTRLTVV.

This clonotype was recorded many times. The J gene is TRBJ2-5, the V gene TRBV12-3 or TRBV12-4, with 8 positions matching TRBD2. V trimming: 2 bases; J trimming: 1 base; junction bases outside the gene matches: 0. CDR3 length: 14 residues. The CDR3 sequence: CASSLSGGQETQYF. The DNA for the CDR3 is TGTGCCAGCAGTTTAAGCGGGGGCCAAGAGACCCAGTACTTC.

This clonotype was found many times. This chain uses TRBV7-2 with TRBJ2-7; the D gene is possibly TRBD1 (5 bases). Germline assignment: CDR1 SGHTA and CDR2 FQGNSA. Trimming cost V 3 bases and J 5 bases, with 8 bases left between them. This CDR3 is built from 12 residues. CDR3 nucleotides: TGTGCCAGCAGCTTTAGGGGTAACGAGCAGTACTTC. Translated, it gives CASSFRGNEQYF.

This rearrangement joins TRBV5-6 to TRBJ2-2; D remains unclear. CDR3 length equals 16 residues. CDR1 is SGHDT, CDR2 YYEEEE, per germline. V dropped 3 bases and J dropped 6 bases, with 18 bases sitting between them. The CDR3 sequence is CASSSSRLAGSGELFF. The CDR3 nucleotides are TGTGCCAGCAGCTCCTCGCGACTGGCTGGCTCCGGGGAGCTGTTTTTT. Based on the CDR3 plus reference TRBV5-6 and TRBJ2-2, the full variable domain is DAGVTQSPTHLIKTRGQQVTLRCSPKSGHDTVSWYQQALGQGPQFIFQYYEEEERQRGNFPDRFSGHQFPNYSSELNVNALLLGDSALYLCASSSSRLAGSGELFFGEGSRLTVL.

The chain is built from TRBV2 and TRBJ1-5; 10 bases map to TRBD1. CDR1 SNHLY and CDR2 FYNNEI come from the germline V gene. The CDR3 has 19 amino acids. Trimming removed 6 bases from V and 1 base from J; junction bases left unmatched: 15. CDR3 amino acids: CASSLIAGQGYPSNQPQHF. As DNA, the CDR3 is TGTGCCAGCAGCTTAATCGCGGGACAGGGGTACCCAAGCAATCAGCCCCAGCATTTT.

This clonotype was observed many times. One end of the junction is discordant with germline, which a read error may explain. The J gene is TRBJ2-3, the V gene TRBV7-7; weak D call: TRBD2 (5 bases). This CDR3 has 14 amino acids. Germline loops: CDR1 SSHAT, CDR2 FNYEAQ (reference sequence). This CDR3 reads CASSPQSGSDTQYF. DNA for the CDR3: TGTGCTAGCAGCCCGCAGAGCGGCTCAGATACGCAGTATTTT.

Ten or more counts support this clonotype. V gene TRBV19 combines with J gene TRBJ2-6, with a weak D call TRBD1 (5 bases). The CDR3 has 16 amino acids. From germline, CDR1 is LNHDA and CDR2 SQIVND (reference sequence). Deletions cut 6 bases from V and 2 bases from J, with 14 bases between. CDR3: CASRARAYPGANVLTF. The CDR3 DNA follows: TGTGCCAGTAGGGCCAGGGCTTACCCTGGGGCCAACGTCCTGACTTTC.

This clonotype was detected many times. The chain carries TRBV12-3 or TRBV12-4 and TRBJ2-5; 12 nucleotides match TRBD2. This CDR3 contains 16 residues. V shed 3 bases and J 5 bases; nucleotides not matched to a gene: 7. The CDR3 DNA reads as TGTGCCAGCAGTTTTCTAGCGGGAGGGCCAAGGGAGACCCAGTACTTC. Translating it yields CASSFLAGGPRETQYF.

This clonotype was seen many times. The chain's CDR3 is CASRGGGRDEQFF. CDR3 DNA: TGTGCCAGCAGGGGGGGGGGGAGAGATGAGCAGTTCTTC. The gene calls are TRBV12-3 or TRBV12-4 and TRBJ2-1; TRBD2 aligns across 7 bases. V gave up 6 bases and J gave up 8 bases; unmatched junction bases: 7. There are 13 residues in the CDR3.

The sample holds many counts of this clonotype. The chain carries TRBV6-2 or TRBV6-3 and TRBJ2-7; 9 bases agree with TRBD2. The CDR3 loop spans 14 amino acids. Germline assignment: CDR1 MNHEY and CDR2 SVGEGT. J lost 3 bases, V lost 7 bases, and 7 bases had no gene match. As DNA, the CDR3 is TGTGCCAGCAAAGAAGCGGGAGGATACTACGAGCAGTACTTC. Translating gives CASKEAGGYYEQYF.

V usage is TRBV11-3 and J usage is TRBJ2-2; tentatively, D is TRBD1 (6 bases). Germline V gene sequence: CDR1 SGHNT, CDR2 YENEEA. V was trimmed by 7 bases and J by 5 bases, leaving 14 bases between them. This CDR3 spans 14 amino acids. The CDR3 reads CASKRGQQTGELFF. Written as DNA, the CDR3 is TGTGCCAGCAAGAGAGGACAGCAAACCGGGGAGCTGTTTTTT.

This clonotype has more than one count but fewer than ten. The chain combines TRBV19 with TRBJ1-6; D is undetermined. Germline V gene data show CDR1 as LNHDA and CDR2 as SQIVND (reference sequence). The germline V and J ends were trimmed by 6 bases and 4 bases, with 10 bases remaining between them. The CDR3 contains 14 residues. Here the CDR3 reads CASSEFTYNSPLHF. In nucleotides, the CDR3 is TGTGCCAGTAGCGAGTTTACTTATAATTCACCCCTCCACTTT.

There are many counts of this clonotype. The J gene is TRBJ1-5, the V gene TRBV12-3 or TRBV12-4; 7 bases line up with TRBD1. The CDR3 is 14 residues long. After removal of 6 bases from V and 6 bases from J, the junction contained 8 bases not matched to a gene. This chain's CDR3 is CASRRGLRGQPQHF. CDR3 DNA: TGTGCCAGCAGGAGGGGGCTACGTGGTCAGCCCCAGCATTTT.

J is TRBJ1-4 and V is TRBV4-1; D is possibly TRBD1 (5 bases). Between the trimmed V and J ends, which lost 4 bases and 6 bases, there was a span of 15 bases. CDR3 length equals 15 residues. Germline V gene sequence: CDR1 MGHRA, CDR2 YSYEKL. The CDR3 loop is CASSRRGDLDEKLFF. The CDR3 coding sequence is TGCGCCAGCAGCCGCCGAGGGGATCTAGATGAAAAACTGTTTTTT.

At least ten counts were recorded for this clonotype. The chain employs TRBV13 and TRBJ2-3; TRBD1 or TRBD2 may be the D gene (5 bases each). The germline gives CDR1 PRHDT, CDR2 FYEKMQ (reference sequence). Trimming removed 5 bases from V and 2 bases from J, with 14 bases in between. This CDR3 is 15 amino acids long. The CDR3 spells CASSVSGTVTDTQYF. In nucleotides, the CDR3 is TGTGCCAGCAGCGTATCCGGGACGGTCACAGATACGCAGTATTTT.